This T cell receptor (beta chain) was retrieved from a study of shared clonotypes between healthy human individuals. Study-wide points: Estimated clonotype richness was generally higher in naive than memory subsets.

Authors' processing steps: Junction-only immunoSEQ sequences carried no quality scores, so filtering differed. Assay used: immunoSEQ multiplex PCR; TCRdb lists only in-frame clones, some missing. The DNA was the basis for D and trimming; V, J and clone size are from that table. Here the sample spans some 1.4 million clones, more than 95% being singletons. With regard to this clone: Antigen unknown.

Donation came from healthy HIV-negative adults that had no recent acute infections or vaccinations. Splitting of CD4+ cells produced CD45RA+ naive and CD45RA-negative memory subsets. The sample taken for sequencing was naive CD4+ T cells sorted from blood. Subset here: CD45RA+ positively selected. This receptor was taken from a man aged 30 to 39 in good health.

The CDR3 coding sequence is TGTGCCAGCACGCCCTTCAGTGCAGGGAAAAACGAGCAGTACTTC. Translation: CASTPFSAGKNEQYF. The V gene is TRBV27, the J gene TRBJ2-7; a weak D match, TRBD1 (5 bases). Germline assignment: CDR1 MNHEY and CDR2 SMNVEV (reference sequence). V lost 7 bases and J lost 5, with 21 bases in between. CDR3 length: 15 amino acids.